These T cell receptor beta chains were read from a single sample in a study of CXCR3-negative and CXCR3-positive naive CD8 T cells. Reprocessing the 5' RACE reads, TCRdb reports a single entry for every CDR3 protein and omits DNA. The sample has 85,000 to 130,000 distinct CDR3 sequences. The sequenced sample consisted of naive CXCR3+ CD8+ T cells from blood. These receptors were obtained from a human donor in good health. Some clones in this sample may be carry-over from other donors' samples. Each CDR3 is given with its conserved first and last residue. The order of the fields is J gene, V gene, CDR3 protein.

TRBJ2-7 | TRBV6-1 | CASSENFSYEQYF
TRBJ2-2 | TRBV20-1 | CSARDLQGANTGELFF
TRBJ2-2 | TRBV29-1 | CSALLGQNTGELFF
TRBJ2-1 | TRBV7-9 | CASSRRVGSYNEQFF
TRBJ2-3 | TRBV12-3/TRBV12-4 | CASSDPGLAGGPFTDTQYF
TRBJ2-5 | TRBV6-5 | CASKGLAGTETQYF
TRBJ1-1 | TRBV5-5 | CASSLQANTEAFF
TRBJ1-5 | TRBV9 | CASSSDSCNQPQHF
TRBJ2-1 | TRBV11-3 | CASSLGGSRDNEQFF
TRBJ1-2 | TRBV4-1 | CASSQLGQDTYGYTF
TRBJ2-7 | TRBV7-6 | CASSPDRVGQYF
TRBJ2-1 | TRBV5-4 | CASSLKDANEQFF
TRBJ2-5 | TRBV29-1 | CSAIPTGLETKYF
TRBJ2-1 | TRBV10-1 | CASSEDHVEQFF
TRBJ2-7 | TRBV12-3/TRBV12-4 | CASSPGAAVEQYF
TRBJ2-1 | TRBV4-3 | CASSQEAGGSYNEQFF
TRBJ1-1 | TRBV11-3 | CASSLPGQGSYTEAFF
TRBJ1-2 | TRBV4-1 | CASSQDPQGNYGYTF
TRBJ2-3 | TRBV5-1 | CASSLSTGTGFVTDTQYF
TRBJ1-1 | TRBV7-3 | CASSSGTGKTEAFF
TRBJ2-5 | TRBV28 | CASSPLQGFQETQYF
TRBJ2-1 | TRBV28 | CASSFYSYNEQFF
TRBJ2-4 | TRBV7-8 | CASSLGGAGVVAKNIQYF
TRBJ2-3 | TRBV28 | CASTPSLTSDTQYF
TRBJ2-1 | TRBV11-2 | CASSPAMLAGMNEQFF
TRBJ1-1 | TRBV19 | CASSNRGQGLIDEAFF
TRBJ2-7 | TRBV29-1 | CSVRQPQGAQGREQYF
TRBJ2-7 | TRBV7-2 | CASSFGHNPYEQYF
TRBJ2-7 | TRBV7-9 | CASSLVAVPYEQYF
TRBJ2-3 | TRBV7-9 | CASSQWTGYDTQYF
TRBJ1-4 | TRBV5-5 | CASSGTGDGEKLFF
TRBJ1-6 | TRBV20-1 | CSAKAGEGSPLHF
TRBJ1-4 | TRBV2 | CASIEGWSAGNEKLFF